The source of this T cell receptor beta chain is a study of cytomegalovirus exposure and HLA in healthy donors. Germline V CDR1 and CDR2: MNHNY, SVGAGI (reference sequence). The CDR3 length is 16 residues. V lost 3 bases, J lost 7 bases, and 19 bases lay in between. Study conclusions and caveats: The study designated 150 or so TCR beta chains cytomegalovirus-associated.

To note about this clone: Its antigen is unknown.

Profiled with immunoSEQ multiplex PCR; TCRdb holds only in-frame clones, not every one. The sample shows some 240,000 clones, over 80% of them seen only once. The sequence derives from a woman under 30 in good health and CMV-seronegative. The sequencing sample was made of PBMCs. The J gene is TRBJ2-1, the V gene TRBV6-6; TRBD1 or TRBD2 may be the D gene (6 bases each). CDR3 loop: CASSYRGDRGGNEQFF. CDR3 coding DNA: TGTGCCAGCAGTTATAGGGGGGATAGGGGTGGGAATGAGCAGTTCTTC.